This T cell receptor beta chain was observed in a study of cytomegalovirus exposure and HLA in healthy donors. About the research overall: Earlier, approximately 190 million T cells were analyzed, and approximately 110 million unique TCR beta sequences were found among them. In terms of ancestry, the Caucasian-associated cluster contained 80% to 90% of the roughly 400 genotyped donors.

Both 60 Vbeta primers and 13 Jbeta primers went into the PCR. Only in-frame clones appear in the TCRdb table, and some are missing; sequencing was by immunoSEQ multiplex PCR. The sample comprises 110,000 to 150,000 clones, approximately 79% of which are singletons, and 0.95% to 1.5% rests with the top ten. Trimming at V came to 6 bases and at J to 0 bases, leaving 8 bases not matched to a gene. This CDR3 has 16 residues. Germline V lookup: CDR1 SQVTM, CDR2 ANQGSEA. Regarding this clone: What it recognizes is unknown.

Study-wide points: Earlier analysis looked at TCR beta V segments, and most were productive about 87% or about 30% of the time.

The chain employs TRBV29-1 and TRBJ1-6; 7 nucleotides match TRBD1. The sequencing sample was made of PBMCs. This sequence was found in a female donor in good health and CMV-seronegative. The CDR3 loop is CSVYRGTSSYNSPLHF. CDR3 nucleotides: TGCAGCGTGTACAGGGGTACTAGCTCCTATAATTCACCCCTCCACTTT.